This TCR beta chain emerged from a study of blood T cell repertoires in COVID-19. Generated by immunoSEQ multiplex PCR, the TCRdb table keeps only in-frame clones and is missing some. The sample carries approximately 150,000 clones, about 83% recorded once. V lost 3 bases and J 2 bases, leaving 11 bases between the germline ends. The CDR3 sequence is 15 residues long. CDR1 and CDR2 (germline): KGHDR, SFDVKD. Sequencing was done on a sample of peripheral blood. The gene calls are TRBV24-1 and TRBJ2-3, with D possibly matching TRBD2 (6 bases). This sequence was found in a human donor in a cohort sampled during active COVID-19. The CDR3 nucleotides are TGTGCCACCAGTGATACTAGCAGCTCCACAGATACGCAGTATTTT. It codes for CATSDTSSSTDTQYF.